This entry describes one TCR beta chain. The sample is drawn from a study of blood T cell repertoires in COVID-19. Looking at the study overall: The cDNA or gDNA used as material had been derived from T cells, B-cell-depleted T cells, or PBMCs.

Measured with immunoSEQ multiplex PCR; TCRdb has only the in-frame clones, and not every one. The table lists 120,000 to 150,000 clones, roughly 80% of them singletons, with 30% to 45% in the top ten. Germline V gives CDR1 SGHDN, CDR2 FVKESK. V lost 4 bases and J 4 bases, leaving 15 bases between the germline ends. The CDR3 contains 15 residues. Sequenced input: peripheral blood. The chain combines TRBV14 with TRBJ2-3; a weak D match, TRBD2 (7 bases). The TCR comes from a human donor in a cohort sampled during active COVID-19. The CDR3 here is CASSRLRGAPDTQYF. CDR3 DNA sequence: TGTGCCAGCAGCCGCTTACGGGGGGCCCCAGATACGCAGTATTTT.